A single sample is the source of the 24 T cell receptor beta chains below, sequenced in a study of OX40 agonist ivuxolimab in advanced cancers. TCRdb's copy holds only in-frame clones and misses some; the assay was immunoSEQ multiplex PCR. The sample includes some 61,000 clones, about nine tenths of them seen just once. Sample: CD4+ or CD8+ T cells sorted from blood, taken in a trial of the OX40 agonist ivuxolimab. The receptors here all came from an adult with an advanced solid tumor such as melanoma, head and neck, liver or kidney cancer.

This rearrangement joins TRBV10-1 to TRBJ2-5; TRBD2 aligns across 9 bases. Germline V gene lookup returns CDR1 WNHNN and CDR2 SYGVQD (reference sequence). This CDR3 comprises 15 residues. Trimming took 3 bases from V and 4 from J; bases not matched to a gene: 6. CDR3 nucleotides: TGCGCCAGCAGTGATGGTAGCGGGGGCCGAGAGACCCAGTACTTC. This sequence encodes CASSDGSGGRETQYF.

V is TRBV29-1 and J is TRBJ2-5, with 10 bases aligning to TRBD1. CDR1 and CDR2 (germline): SQVTM, ANQGSEA. There are 13 residues in the CDR3. V shed 7 bases, J shed 4 bases, and the junction held 6 bases outside the gene matches. The CDR3 sequence is CSASRDRGETQYF. The CDR3 region has the DNA TGCAGCGCCTCCCGGGACAGGGGAGAGACCCAGTACTTC.

The V call is TRBV9, the J call TRBJ2-2, with D tentatively TRBD1 (5 bases). V dropped 3 bases and J dropped 0 bases, with 12 bases sitting between them. The CDR3 length is 16 residues. Germline-derived CDR1 and CDR2 are SGDLS and YYNGEE. CDR3: CASSGGQSPNTGELFF. In DNA, the CDR3 is TGTGCCAGCAGCGGCGGACAATCCCCGAACACCGGGGAGCTGTTTTTT.

The gene calls are TRBV10-1 and TRBJ2-2, with a weak D call TRBD2 (5 bases). Germline V CDR1 and CDR2: WNHNN, SYGVQD (reference sequence). V was trimmed by 8 bases and J by 5 bases, leaving 15 bases between them. CDR3 length equals 14 residues. This chain's CDR3 is CASSPGSGTGELFF. The CDR3 coding sequence is TGCGCCAGCTCCCCCGGATCGGGGACCGGGGAGCTGTTTTTT.

The CDR3 region has the DNA TGCGCCAGCAGTGAAGGGCGAACCTACGAGCAGTACTTC. Translated: CASSEGRTYEQYF. This chain connects TRBV5-1 to TRBJ2-7, with D unclear. Per the germline V gene, CDR1 is SGHRS and CDR2 is YFSETQ. This CDR3 has 13 residues. Trimming left V 5 bases short and J 2 bases short, with 11 bases between.

This rearrangement joins TRBV11-2 to TRBJ2-1; D gene uncertain. Germline V lookup: CDR1 SGHAT, CDR2 FQNNGV. The CDR3 is 15 residues long. Trimming cost V 1 base and J 7 bases, with 14 bases left between them. The CDR3 loop reads CASSLGLVNKNEQFF. CDR3 bases: TGTGCCAGCAGCTTAGGGCTAGTCAATAAGAATGAGCAGTTCTTC.

This clone is medium-sized within its sample. Here the CDR3 reads CAISDSGTLGEKLFF. The CDR3, as DNA: TGTGCCATCAGTGATTCGGGAACCCTGGGGGAAAAACTGTTTTTT. This chain connects TRBV10-3 to TRBJ1-4; D unclear. The germline CDR1 and CDR2 sequences are ENHRY and SYGVKD. The CDR3 is 15 residues long. The V end was cut by 3 bases, the J end by 8 bases, with 16 bases between.

In this sample, this clone turned up once. The V call is TRBV18, the J call TRBJ2-2; 10 nucleotides match TRBD1. Germline loops: CDR1 KGHSH, CDR2 LQKENI. There are 16 residues in the CDR3. J gave up 1 base and V 3 bases, and 2 bases lay outside the gene matches. The CDR3 coding sequence is TGTGCCAGCTCACCCCGGGACAGGGGGAACACCGGGGAGCTGTTTTTT. Its translation: CASSPRDRGNTGELFF.

The chain joins TRBV28 to TRBJ2-5; 10 bases align to TRBD2. The J call may be wrong; the DNA end is better matched by TRBJ2-7. The CDR3 covers 15 residues. The germline V gene has CDR1 MDHEN and CDR2 SYDVKM. The CDR3 loop reads CASSFQRGGSYEQYF. In DNA form, the CDR3 reads TGTGCCAGCAGTTTCCAGCGGGGGGGCTCCTACGAGCAGTACTTC.

The V and J genes are TRBV11-2 and TRBJ1-4; D not resolved. The V and J ends lost 4 bases and 8 bases respectively, with 14 bases between them. This CDR3 is 14 amino acids long. Germline-derived CDR1 and CDR2 are SGHAT and FQNNGV. CDR3 residues: CASSYNIGREKLFF. CDR3 sequence (DNA): TGTGCCAGCAGCTACAATATTGGTCGGGAAAAACTGTTTTTT.

This chain links TRBV5-1 with TRBJ2-7, with 9 bases aligning to TRBD1. The CDR3 covers 16 residues. CDR1 SGHRS and CDR2 YFSETQ come from the germline V gene. Trimming at V came to 2 bases and at J to 3 bases, leaving 9 bases not matched to a gene. For the CDR3, the DNA is TGCGCCAGCAGCTTAAGACCGGGACAGGGACTCTACGAGCAGTACTTC. It translates to CASSLRPGQGLYEQYF. Complete variable domain (other parts from reference TRBV5-1 and TRBJ2-7): KAGVTQTPRYLIKTRGQQVTLSCSPISGHRSVSWYQQTPGQGLQFLFEYFSETQRNKGNFPGRFSGRQFSNSRSEMNVSTLELGDSALYLCASSLRPGQGLYEQYFGPGTRLTVT.

The chain has TRBV10-3 and TRBJ1-2, with D perhaps matching TRBD1 (6 bases). In germline, CDR1 is ENHRY, CDR2 SYGVKD. The CDR3 is made up of 14 amino acids. Trimming removed 11 bases at V and 3 bases at J, with 19 bases between. The CDR3 DNA sequence: TGTGCCGTAAGGGGGGGCAGGGAGGACTATGGCTACACCTTC. Translating gives CAVRGGREDYGYTF.

The rearrangement uses TRBV27 and TRBJ2-3; 10 bases map to TRBD2. The CDR3 consists of 16 residues. Germline V lookup: CDR1 MNHEY, CDR2 SMNVEV (reference sequence). J gave up 0 bases and V 5 bases, and 5 bases lay outside the gene matches. The CDR3 loop reads CASSPGLAESTDTQYF. The CDR3 bases are TGTGCCAGCAGTCCCGGACTAGCGGAGAGCACAGATACGCAGTATTTT.

The genes are TRBV7-3 and TRBJ2-7, with 10 bases identical to TRBD1. J lost 5 bases, V lost 3 bases, and 1 base had no gene match. Germline values: CDR1 SGHTA, CDR2 FQGTGA. The CDR3 has 13 residues. The CDR3 is CASSFGTGDEQYF. DNA for the CDR3: TGTGCCAGCAGCTTCGGGACAGGGGACGAGCAGTACTTC.

This clone was seen just once. The V gene is TRBV15, the J gene TRBJ2-1; 16 bases agree with TRBD2. Germline CDR1 and CDR2: LNHNV and YYDKDF (reference sequence). The CDR3 sequence is 17 residues long. Unmatched junction bases numbered 8, after V lost 4 bases and J lost 8 bases. CDR3 in DNA: TGTGCCACCAGCAAGGAGGGACTAGCGGGGGGGCACTATGAGCAGTTCTTC. It encodes CATSKEGLAGGHYEQFF.

This chain joins TRBV27 and TRBJ2-3, with 7 nucleotides matching TRBD2. Germline-derived CDR1 and CDR2 are MNHEY and SMNVEV (reference sequence). V shed 2 bases, J shed 0 bases, and the junction held 5 bases outside the gene matches. This CDR3 comprises 16 residues. CDR3 protein: CASSLLAVYSTDTQYF. In nucleotides, the CDR3 is TGTGCCAGCAGTTTACTAGCGGTGTATAGCACAGATACGCAGTATTTT.

This rearrangement joins TRBV6-5 to TRBJ1-5, with 8 bases lining up with TRBD1. The germline V gene has CDR1 MNHEY and CDR2 SVGAGI. The CDR3 sequence is 13 residues long. J was trimmed by 9 bases and V by 6 bases; bases with no gene match: 7. The CDR3 nucleotides read TGTGCCAGCAGGCGGCCACAGGGGGGGCCCCAGCATTTT. It yields the protein CASRRPQGGPQHF.

CDR3 nucleotides: TGTGCCAGTAGTGGGACCAATAGCAATCAGCCCCAGCATTTT. This codes for CASSGTNSNQPQHF. This chain joins TRBV19 and TRBJ1-5; maybe TRBD1 (5 bases). The CDR3 consists of 14 residues. Looked up from germline, CDR1 is LNHDA and CDR2 is SQIVND (reference sequence). Trimming stripped 5 bases from V and 0 bases from J, with 8 bases between.

The rearrangement uses TRBV7-8 and TRBJ1-1; TRBD1 matches at 7 bases. The germline gives CDR1 SGHVS, CDR2 FQNEAQ. This CDR3 region has 16 residues. V lost 0 bases to trimming and J lost 2 bases; unmatched junction nucleotides: 6. The CDR3 reads CASSLAQGRFNTEAFF. Written as DNA, the CDR3 is TGTGCCAGCAGCTTAGCACAGGGGAGGTTCAACACTGAAGCTTTCTTT.

The rearrangement uses TRBV5-5 and TRBJ1-1; perhaps TRBD1 as D (5 bases). The CDR3 totals 14 residues. Germline V gene sequence: CDR1 SGHKS, CDR2 YYEKEE (reference sequence). Trimming cost V 3 bases and J 5 bases, with 14 bases left between them. DNA for the CDR3: TGTGCCAGCAGCTCGGCGCAGGGACGGACTGAAGCTTTCTTT. It yields the protein CASSSAQGRTEAFF.

The CDR3 loop reads CASSRRAGPQETQYF. In nucleotides, the CDR3 is TGTGCCAGCAGCAGAAGGGCGGGTCCTCAAGAGACCCAGTACTTC. The rearrangement uses TRBV9 and TRBJ2-5; a weak D match, TRBD2 (5 bases). The germline CDR1 and CDR2 sequences are SGDLS and YYNGEE. The ends were cut back, 4 bases at V and 2 bases at J, with 15 bases in the middle. The CDR3 is 15 amino acids.

The chain is built from TRBV6-4 and TRBJ2-1, with 10 bases lining up with TRBD2. The CDR3 is 15 amino acids. Germline values: CDR1 MRHNA, CDR2 SNTAGT. V lost 2 bases, J lost 7 bases, and 5 bases stayed unmatched. The CDR3 sequence: CASSDGSGGTNEQFF. The CDR3, as DNA: TGTGCCAGCAGTGACGGTAGCGGGGGGACTAATGAGCAGTTCTTC.

The DNA for the CDR3 is TGTGCCAGCAGCTTAGGGACTAGCGGGAGTGCGTCCTACAATGAGCAGTTCTTC. Translation: CASSLGTSGSASYNEQFF. V is TRBV7-8 and J is TRBJ2-1, with 13 bases that match TRBD2. The trim removed 1 base at V and 1 base at J, leaving 4 bases unmatched. There are 18 residues in the CDR3. Germline CDR1 reads SGHVS; CDR2 reads FQNEAQ.

V usage is TRBV14 and J usage is TRBJ2-3, with 12 bases matching TRBD2. From germline, CDR1 is SGHDN and CDR2 FVKESK. Trimming took 4 bases from V and 6 from J; bases not matched to a gene: 8. CDR3 length equals 16 residues. The CDR3 region is CASSRLTSGRPDTQYF. CDR3 DNA: TGTGCCAGCAGCCGGTTGACTAGCGGGAGACCCGATACGCAGTATTTT.